This entry is about one T cell receptor (beta chain). Its antigen is not known. These data belong to a study of a mutant IDH1 vaccine in newly diagnosed glioma. The study, taken as a whole, reports: It was over 85% of patients that developed vaccine-induced immune responses.

Method: immunoSEQ multiplex PCR; TCRdb's copy keeps in-frame clones and lacks some. In the table there are approximately 60,000 clones, 75% to 90% of which are singletons. V shed 2 bases and J 5 bases; nucleotides not matched to a gene: 2. Germline V gene sequence: CDR1 SGHDT, CDR2 YYEEEE. This CDR3 has 16 amino acids. Time point in this sample: week 23, last vaccination. Each dose of the vaccine consisted of 300 ug of mutant IDH1 20-mer peptide, with topical imiquimod. The sample here was PBMCs, taken from a glioma patient whose treatment included an IDH1 peptide vaccine. The chain recombines TRBV5-6 with TRBJ2-2, with 14 bases fitting TRBD2. This sequence originates from a man aged 40-49 years with glioma. The chain's CDR3 is CASSFGLAGGTGELFF. The DNA of the CDR3 is TGTGCCAGCAGCTTTGGACTAGCGGGAGGAACCGGGGAGCTGTTTTTT.